This is a list of T cell receptor beta chains from one sample in a study of CD8 T cells in Susac syndrome. Each CDR3 protein is one row after TCRdb ran MiXCR on the immunoSEQ multiplex PCR reads. The repertoire holds around 71,000 distinct CDR3 sequences, with under 96% as singletons. Sequencing used CD4+ T cells from PBMCs. These receptors were taken from a human donor with multiple sclerosis. Each CDR3 is given with its conserved first and last residue. The order of the fields is clone size, J gene, D gene, V gene, CDR3 DNA, CDR3 protein. The D gene is left open where the match is weak. Size values are once, few and many counts, or a class for expanded clones, and some rows have none.

>-|TRBJ2-1|-|TRBV5-5
TGTGCCAGCAGCTTGCCGGGCCTCGGGGGCGGGCAGAGCTCCTACAATGAGCAGTTCTTC
CASSLPGLGGGQSSYNEQFF
>-|TRBJ2-7|-|TRBV3-1
TGTGCCAGCAGCCAGACCCCCCTAGCGATCTACGAGCAGTACTTC
CASSQTPLAIYEQYF
>-|TRBJ2-6|-|TRBV5-1
TGCGCCAGCAGCACACAGGCTTCAGGGGCCAACGTCCTGACTTTC
CASSTQASGANVLTF
>-|TRBJ2-4|TRBD2|TRBV14
TGTGCCAGCAGCCAAGGACCGGGACTAGCGGGTTACCAAAACATTCAGTACTTC
CASSQGPGLAGYQNIQYF
>-|TRBJ2-3|-|TRBV7-2
TGTGCCAGCAGCCCCTTCCGGGTGGATACGCAGTATTTT
CASSPFRVDTQYF
>-|TRBJ2-3|-|TRBV20-1
TGCAGTGCTAGACCTAACCCAGGGACCACAGATACGCAGTATTTT
CSARPNPGTTDTQYF
>-|TRBJ2-2|-|TRBV27
TGTGCCAGCAGGCAACAGGGGAGGGGCACCGGGGAGCTGTTTTTT
CASRQQGRGTGELFF
>-|TRBJ2-3|TRBD2|TRBV12-3/TRBV12-4
TGTGCCAGCAGTTCCAGACTAGCGGGGACAGATACGCAGTATTTT
CASSSRLAGTDTQYF
>-|TRBJ2-4|-|TRBV6-2/TRBV6-3
TGTGCCAGCACCCCGCCGTCAAGAAACATTCAGTACTTC
CASTPPSRNIQYF
>-|TRBJ1-2|-|TRBV9
TGTGCCAGCAGCGTAGACGGACAAAGCTATGGCTACACCTTC
CASSVDGQSYGYTF
>-|TRBJ1-1|-|TRBV30
TGTGCCTGGAGTCCCTTGGGAGGAAGCACTGAAGCTTTCTTT
CAWSPLGGSTEAFF
>-|TRBJ2-7|TRBD2|TRBV7-2
TGTGCCAGCAGCCCGCAGCGGGGGGCCTCCTACGAGCAGTACTTC
CASSPQRGASYEQYF
>few|TRBJ2-7|-|TRBV30
TGTGCCTGGAGAGCGTTGTCGGGGATGGAACACGAGCAGTACTTC
CAWRALSGMEHEQYF
>-|TRBJ1-5|-|TRBV7-2
TGTGCCAGCAGCTTGCAGGGTTATAGCAATCAGCCCCAGCATTTT
CASSLQGYSNQPQHF
>-|TRBJ2-3|TRBD1|TRBV6-5
TGTGCCAGCAGAAAACAGGGGTCAGATACGCAGTATTTT
CASRKQGSDTQYF
>once|TRBJ2-5|TRBD2|TRBV5-4
TGTGCCAGCAGCTCCCGGACTAGCGGGTACCAAGAGACCCAGTACTTC
CASSSRTSGYQETQYF
>-|TRBJ2-1|TRBD1|TRBV20-1
TGCAGTGCTAGTATTGGGGACAGGGGGGGCAATGAGCAGTTCTTC
CSASIGDRGGNEQFF
>once|TRBJ1-4|-|TRBV2
TGTGCCAGCAGCCTAACTCGGAAAAAACTGTTTTTT
CASSLTRKKLFF
>-|TRBJ2-1|TRBD1|TRBV6-5
TGTGCCAGCAGTCTCGACAGGGCTTCCTACAATGAGCAGTTCTTC
CASSLDRASYNEQFF
>-|TRBJ2-3|-|TRBV13
TGTGCCAGCAGCTCCCTGAAGGGAGATACGCAGTATTTT
CASSSLKGDTQYF
>-|TRBJ2-6|-|TRBV2
TGTGCCAGCAGTCAACAGCTATCTGGGGCCAACGTCCTGACTTTC
CASSQQLSGANVLTF
>-|TRBJ2-3|TRBD2|TRBV5-1
TGCGCCAGCAGCCTGGTTATTAGCGGGGGAACAGATACGCAGTATTTT
CASSLVISGGTDTQYF
>once|TRBJ2-7|-|TRBV7-2
TGTGCCAGCAGCCGACAGGACTCCTACGAGCAGTACTTC
CASSRQDSYEQYF